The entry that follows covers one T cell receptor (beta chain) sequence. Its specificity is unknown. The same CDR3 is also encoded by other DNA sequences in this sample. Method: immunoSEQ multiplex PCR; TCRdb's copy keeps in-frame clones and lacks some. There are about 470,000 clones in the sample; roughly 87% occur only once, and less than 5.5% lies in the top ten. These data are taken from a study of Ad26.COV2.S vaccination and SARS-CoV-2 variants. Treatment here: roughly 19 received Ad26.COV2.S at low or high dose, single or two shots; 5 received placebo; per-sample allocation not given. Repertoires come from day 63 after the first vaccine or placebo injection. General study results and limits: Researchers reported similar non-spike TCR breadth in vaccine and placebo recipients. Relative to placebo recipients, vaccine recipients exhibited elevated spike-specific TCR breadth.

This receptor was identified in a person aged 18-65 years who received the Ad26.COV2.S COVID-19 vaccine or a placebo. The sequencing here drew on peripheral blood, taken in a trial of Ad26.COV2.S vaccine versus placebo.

CDR3 in amino acids: CASSLGTSGKNIQYF. Here the CDR3 DNA reads TGTGCCAGCAGCCTGGGGACTAGCGGTAAAAACATTCAGTACTTC. The V call is TRBV5-8, the J call TRBJ2-4, with TRBD2 identical over 11 bases. The trim removed 4 bases at V and 4 bases at J, leaving 4 bases unmatched. Per germline, CDR1 SGHTS and CDR2 YDEGEE. This CDR3 has 15 amino acids.